These 16 T cell receptor beta chains came from one sample sequenced in a study of shared clonotypes between healthy human individuals. Terminally differentiated effector memory CD45RA+ cells were left out of the naive CD8 fraction, which was CD45RO-negative and positively selected for CCR7. Sequencing was performed with immunoSEQ multiplex PCR; in TCRdb, only in-frame clones are kept and a portion is missing. Seen here are over 2,000,000 clones, just under 95% observed once, and the top ten hold approximately 1.6%. What was sequenced was naive CD8+ T cells from PBMCs. The source is a man between 18 and 29 years old in good health. Some clones in this sample may be carry-over from other donors' samples.

This clone has only a few counts. The sample carries other DNA sequences with the same CDR3. This chain joins TRBV30 and TRBJ1-1; D is uncertain. This CDR3 region has 13 residues. Germline CDR1 and CDR2: GTSNPN and SVGIG (reference sequence). Trimming cost V 0 bases and J 5 bases, with 10 bases left between them. For the CDR3, the DNA is TGTGCCTGGAGTGTCGGCGGTGGGACTGAAGCTTTCTTT. Protein product: CAWSVGGGTEAFF.

The chain employs TRBV4-1 and TRBJ1-5, with TRBD1 matching 8 bases. The junction had 10 bases not matched to a gene; V was cut back by 2 bases and J by 7 bases. The CDR3 covers 16 residues. Germline CDR1 is MGHRA and CDR2 is YSYEKL. The DNA of the CDR3 is TGCGCCAGCAGCCAATCAGGGGGGACAGGCGAACAGCCCCAGCATTTT. As protein: CASSQSGGTGEQPQHF.

This sequence joins TRBV6-5 and TRBJ2-5; 8 bases match TRBD1. The CDR3 sequence is 15 residues long. With 6 bases clipped from V and 5 bases from J, the junction kept 11 bases outside the gene matches. Germline CDR1 reads MNHEY; CDR2 reads SVGAGI. CDR3 nucleotide sequence: TGTGCCAGCAGCCCCAGGACAGGGTCTAGGGAGACCCAGTACTTC. Amino acid sequence: CASSPRTGSRETQYF.

J is TRBJ2-1 and V is TRBV5-1; 8 positions agree with TRBD1. V lost 0 bases, J lost 6 bases, and 5 bases stayed unmatched. The CDR3 is 15 residues long. CDR1 is SGHRS, CDR2 YFSETQ, per germline. The CDR3 loop is CASSLGQGALNEQFF. As DNA, the CDR3 is TGCGCCAGCAGCTTGGGGCAGGGGGCGCTCAATGAGCAGTTCTTC.

This clone was counted once. This rearrangement joins TRBV9 to TRBJ1-3; TRBD1 matches at 10 bases. Germline V gene sequence: CDR1 SGDLS, CDR2 YYNGEE. Unmatched junction bases numbered 6, after V lost 3 bases and J lost 3 bases. The CDR3 contains 16 residues. CDR3 in DNA: TGTGCCAGCAGCGATCAGACAGGGGGCTTTGGAAACACCATATATTTT. Its translation: CASSDQTGGFGNTIYF.

Comment on this clone: Within the sample, other DNA sequences also encode this same CDR3. This rearrangement joins TRBV29-1 to TRBJ1-2, with 8 bases fitting TRBD1. The CDR3 contains 11 residues. J was trimmed by 7 bases and V by 6 bases; bases with no gene match: 4. Looked up from germline, CDR1 is SQVTM and CDR2 is ANQGSEA. CDR3 DNA: TGCAGCGTGAGGACAGGGTTTGGCTACACCTTC. Residues: CSVRTGFGYTF.

The rearrangement links TRBV5-6 to TRBJ2-2; 7 bases map to TRBD2. The V and J ends lost 3 bases and 5 bases, in that order; junction bases with no gene match: 4. From germline, CDR1 is SGHDT and CDR2 YYEEEE. This CDR3 comprises 14 residues. The CDR3 bases are TGTGCCAGCAGCTGGGGAGGGCTTACCGGGGAGCTGTTTTTT. Its protein is CASSWGGLTGELFF.

This clone was recorded once. The chain employs TRBV6-6 and TRBJ2-1; D could derive from TRBD1 or TRBD2 (6 bases each). The CDR3 is 14 amino acids. Germline values: CDR1 MNHNY, CDR2 SVGAGI (reference sequence). The V end lost 0 bases, the J end lost 7 bases, and 10 bases lay between the germline ends. The CDR3 bases are TGTGCCAGCAGTTACTCGGGGGGCTGGAATGAGCAGTTCTTC. Amino acids: CASSYSGGWNEQFF.

This sequence joins TRBV4-3 and TRBJ1-5; D uncertain. The length of the CDR3 is 15 residues. V lost 0 bases and J 7 bases, leaving 13 bases between the germline ends. CDR1 LGHNA and CDR2 YSLEER come from the germline V gene. The DNA for the CDR3 is TGCGCCAGCAGCCAAGATCTTCGCTCCCTCCAGCCCCAGCATTTT. Translated: CASSQDLRSLQPQHF.

This chain links TRBV5-1 with TRBJ2-7; the match to TRBD1 covers 9 bases. V dropped 0 bases and J dropped 3; count of bases not matched to a gene: 4. CDR1 and CDR2 (germline): SGHRS, YFSETQ. The CDR3 length is 15 residues. The CDR3 nucleotides read TGCGCCAGCAGCTTGGCCGGGACAGGGATCTACGAGCAGTACTTC. Its protein product is CASSLAGTGIYEQYF.

This clone occurred once. The chain joins TRBV29-1 to TRBJ2-5, with 8 bases fitting TRBD2. This CDR3 contains 12 residues. Germline CDR1 reads SQVTM; CDR2 reads ANQGSEA. The junction had 4 bases not matched to a gene; V was cut back by 7 bases and J by 3 bases. The CDR3 loop reads CSAGGWEETQYF. CDR3 coding DNA: TGCAGCGCGGGAGGGTGGGAAGAGACCCAGTACTTC.

The rearrangement links TRBV19 to TRBJ1-2; TRBD1 might be the D (6 bases). CDR1 and CDR2 (germline): LNHDA, SQIVND (reference sequence). The ends were cut back, 10 bases at V and 3 bases at J, with 18 bases in the middle. The CDR3 loop spans 14 amino acids. CDR3 nucleotides: TGTGCCACCGGTCTGCGGGGGCCAGACTATGGCTACACCTTC. It translates to CATGLRGPDYGYTF.

This chain uses TRBV5-4 with TRBJ2-7; TRBD2 agrees at 10 bases. V trimming: 4 bases; J trimming: 2 bases; junction bases outside the gene matches: 12. Germline values: CDR1 SGHNT, CDR2 YYREEE (reference sequence). The CDR3 runs to 17 residues. This CDR3 reads CASSIGGIAGGPYEQYF. The CDR3 region has the DNA TGTGCCAGCAGCATTGGGGGAATAGCGGGAGGCCCCTACGAGCAGTACTTC.

The V gene is TRBV7-6, the J gene TRBJ2-2, with D tentatively TRBD2 (6 bases). CDR3 length equals 15 residues. Germline assignment: CDR1 SGHVS and CDR2 FNYEAQ. V was shortened by 5 bases and J by 6 bases, with 16 bases between the two germline ends. The CDR3 region is CASSPLAGLAGELFF. The CDR3 DNA is TGTGCCAGCAGCCCCCTCGCGGGGCTGGCCGGGGAGCTGTTTTTT.

This clone was seen only a few times. Other DNA sequences within the sample encode an identical CDR3. This rearrangement joins TRBV27 to TRBJ2-7, with D unresolved. Trimming removed 3 bases at V and 1 base at J, with 1 base between. The length of the CDR3 is 11 residues. The germline gives CDR1 MNHEY, CDR2 SMNVEV (reference sequence). The CDR3 DNA sequence: TGTGCCAGCAGTTTGTCCTACGAGCAGTACTTC. The encoded protein is CASSLSYEQYF.

V and J are TRBV6-6 and TRBJ2-1, with 7 bases identical to TRBD1. V lost 9 bases, J lost 8 bases, and 10 bases stayed unmatched. The germline V gene has CDR1 MNHNY and CDR2 SVGAGI (reference sequence). The CDR3 is 13 amino acids. CDR3 sequence: CARRTGGSDEQFF. CDR3 nucleotides: TGTGCCAGAAGGACAGGCGGGTCGGATGAGCAGTTCTTC.